This T cell receptor beta chain was recovered during a study of T cell responses to AZD1222 COVID-19 vaccine. Whole-study context: The study pooled second doses at about 4 or about 12 weeks.

This clone was counted between two and nine times. As yet, its antigen is unknown. Here immunoSEQ multiplex PCR was the method, and the copy in TCRdb shows in-frame clones only, minus some. The sample records just under 85,000 clones, approximately 85% being singletons. Findings of the study overall: Most donors were white British and more were female, and clonal diversity was possibly underestimated. After two AZD1222 doses, spike-specific TCR breadth and depth rose versus day 0. Nearly half of unique spike-specific TCRs reportedly avoided B.1.351 and B.1.1.7 mutated regions.

The sequencing used peripheral blood, collected on day 0 of AZD1222 vaccination. The TCR sequence derives from an adult in good health.

CDR3 in amino acids: CATSDRRGGRNEQFF. CDR3 coding DNA: TGTGCCACCAGTGATCGCCGGGGGGGGCGAAATGAGCAGTTCTTC. This chain joins TRBV24-1 and TRBJ2-1; 8 bases are shared with TRBD2. The CDR3 runs 15 residues. V was clipped by 3 bases and J by 7 bases; unmatched bases: 7. CDR1 KGHDR and CDR2 SFDVKD come from the germline V gene.